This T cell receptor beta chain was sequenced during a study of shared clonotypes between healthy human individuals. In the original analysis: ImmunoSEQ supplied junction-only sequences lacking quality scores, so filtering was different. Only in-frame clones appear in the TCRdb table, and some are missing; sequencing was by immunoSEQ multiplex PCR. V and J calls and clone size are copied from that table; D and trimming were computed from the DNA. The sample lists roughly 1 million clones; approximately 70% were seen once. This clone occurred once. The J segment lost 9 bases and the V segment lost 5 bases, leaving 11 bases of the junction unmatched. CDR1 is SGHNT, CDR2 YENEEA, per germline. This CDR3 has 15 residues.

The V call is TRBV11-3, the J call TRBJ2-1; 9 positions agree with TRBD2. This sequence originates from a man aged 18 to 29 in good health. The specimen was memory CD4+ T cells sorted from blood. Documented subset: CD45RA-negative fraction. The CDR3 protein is CASSPNRLAESEQFF. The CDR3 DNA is TGTGCCAGCAGCCCAAACCGACTAGCGGAGTCTGAGCAGTTCTTC.